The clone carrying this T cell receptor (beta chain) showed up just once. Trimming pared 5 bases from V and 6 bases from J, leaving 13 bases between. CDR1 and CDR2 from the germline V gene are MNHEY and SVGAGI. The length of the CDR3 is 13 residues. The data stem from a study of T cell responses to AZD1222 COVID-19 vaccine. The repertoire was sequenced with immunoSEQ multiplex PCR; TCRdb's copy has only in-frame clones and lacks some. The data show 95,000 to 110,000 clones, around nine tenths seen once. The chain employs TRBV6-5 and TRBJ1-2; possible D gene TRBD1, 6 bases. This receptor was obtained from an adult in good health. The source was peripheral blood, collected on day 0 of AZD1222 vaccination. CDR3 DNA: TGTGCCAGCAGTCTACAGGGTTCGGATGGCTACACCTTC. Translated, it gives CASSLQGSDGYTF.